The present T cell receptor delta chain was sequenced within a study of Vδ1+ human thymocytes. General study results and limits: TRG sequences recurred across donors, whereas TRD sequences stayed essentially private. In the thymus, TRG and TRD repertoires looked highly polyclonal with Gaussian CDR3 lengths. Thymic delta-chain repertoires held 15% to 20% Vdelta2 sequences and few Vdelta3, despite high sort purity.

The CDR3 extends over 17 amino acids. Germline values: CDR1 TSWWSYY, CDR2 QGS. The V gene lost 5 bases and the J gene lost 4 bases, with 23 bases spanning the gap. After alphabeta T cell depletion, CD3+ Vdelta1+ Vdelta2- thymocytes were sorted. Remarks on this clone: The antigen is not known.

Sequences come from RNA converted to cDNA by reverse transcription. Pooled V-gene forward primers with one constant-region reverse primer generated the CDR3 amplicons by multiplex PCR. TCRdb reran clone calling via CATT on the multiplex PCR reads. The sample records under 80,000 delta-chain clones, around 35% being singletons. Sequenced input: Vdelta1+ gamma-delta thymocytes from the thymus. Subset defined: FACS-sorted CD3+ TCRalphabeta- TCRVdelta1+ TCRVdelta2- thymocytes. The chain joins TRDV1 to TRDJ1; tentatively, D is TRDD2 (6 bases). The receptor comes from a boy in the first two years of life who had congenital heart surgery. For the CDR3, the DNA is TGTGCTCTTGGGTCCTACGTAGGGGGTTCCAGTTGCGATAAACTCATCTTT. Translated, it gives CALGSYVGGSSCDKLIF.